This T cell receptor (beta chain) was captured in a study of post-analysis software for immune sequencing data (dated by TCRdb to the mid-2010s). As for the study more broadly: Relapsing-remitting, secondary progressive and progressive-relapsing multiple sclerosis were recorded as disease courses, and subtype annotation was lacking for some patients. A subset of samples was prepared in parallel using single-end sample barcoding, then pooled and co-amplified after Illumina adapter ligation. The patient repertoires were compared against 11 previously published healthy control repertoires obtained from donors aged about 6 to 25 years. Paper-wide results and their limitations: Direct clustering with F measure revealed strong co-clustering of samples prepared in the same batch, which led to a batch-effect correction. Patients showed significantly higher frequencies than controls for a handful of TRBV segments, among them TRBV5-6, TRBV5-1 and TRBV20-1. Normalized Chao1 diversity was significantly lower in multiple sclerosis patients than controls, suggesting substantial peripheral T-cell clonal expansion. The control group was slightly older than the multiple sclerosis patient group.

In its sample, this clonotype was seen once. Its antigen remains undetermined. No base quality information exists; no much larger clone differs at one position. To demonstrate the VDJtools post-analysis software, TCR beta repertoires were profiled from the peripheral blood of more than ten young patients with multiple sclerosis. The multiple sclerosis patients were children and adolescents ranging in age from roughly 6 to 16 years. Receptor amplification or capture employed PCR. Sequencing instrument: Illumina HiSeq 2500. To reduce PCR and sequencing biases, unique molecular identifiers were incorporated into the TCR beta cDNA libraries. Per 1 to 10 million input T cells, roughly 500,000 cDNA molecules were obtained, such that each molecule approximated one T cell. The patient libraries were prepared and sequenced with the same protocol used for the earlier healthy control dataset. Samples belonging to the same batch were prepared together, multiplexed and sequenced on a shared HiSeq lane. The study's processing was this. MIGEC handled the raw barcoded reads, throwing out single-read molecular identifier groups before consensus assembly and CDR3 extraction. VDJtools was used for post-analysis of the clonotype tables, and diversity was normalized by down-sampling every dataset to the size of the smallest sample. To correct batch-related cross-sample contamination, repertoire overlap clustering matched CDR3 amino acid sequences but not nucleotide sequences. TCRdb trimmed the raw reads at Q25, called clones with MiXCR and kept productive beta chains. Rows merge per CDR3 protein into single entries with the most common DNA and genes. The V and J calls here are based on TCRdb, not the publication. The sample data list 650,000 to 850,000 distinct CDR3 sequences, and about half of these were observed just once. The top ten clonotypes cover roughly 4.9% of the sample.

Trimming leaves V shorter by 5 bases and J shorter by 4 bases, with the junction holding 9 bases beyond the gene matches. Inclusive of the bounding cysteine and phenylalanine, the CDR3 is 16 residues long. The kept DNA is CDR3 alone, 48 bases in frame from the first base. Reading the germline V gene (reference sequence) gives CDR1 SEHNR and CDR2 FQNEAQ. The specimen sequenced was blood. This receptor chain uses TRBV7-9 and TRBJ2-5; TRBD2 agrees with 11 junctional bases. The receptor's source is a girl aged 5 to 17 with multiple sclerosis. For the CDR3, the sequence is CASSTGTSGNGETQYF. The nucleotide sequence is TGTGCCAGCAGCACCGGGACTAGCGGTAATGGAGAGACCCAGTACTTC.